The present T cell receptor (beta chain) was sequenced within a study of neoadjuvant anti-PD-1 for oral cavity cancer. The wider study: Patients mostly received three to four biweekly nivolumab doses at 3 mg/kg before surgery.

Clones were sequenced by immunoSEQ multiplex PCR, and TCRdb holds only the in-frame ones, with some missing. This repertoire shows 30,000 to 40,000 clones, around nine tenths found once; its top ten account for about 3.7%. The germline V gene has CDR1 SGHTA and CDR2 FQGNSA. V lost 3 bases and J 3 bases, leaving 12 bases between the germline ends. The CDR3 loop spans 15 amino acids. Patients had HPV-negative, locally advanced oral cavity squamous cell carcinoma. The sample here was PBMCs, taken before nivolumab (anti-PD-1) treatment. The receptor was isolated from a person aged 35-79 years with oral cavity squamous cell carcinoma. The V and J genes are TRBV7-2 and TRBJ1-5; D might be TRBD1 (5 bases). CDR3: CASSFRQGDNQPQHF. In DNA, the CDR3 is TGTGCCAGCAGCTTTCGCCAGGGTGACAATCAGCCCCAGCATTTT.